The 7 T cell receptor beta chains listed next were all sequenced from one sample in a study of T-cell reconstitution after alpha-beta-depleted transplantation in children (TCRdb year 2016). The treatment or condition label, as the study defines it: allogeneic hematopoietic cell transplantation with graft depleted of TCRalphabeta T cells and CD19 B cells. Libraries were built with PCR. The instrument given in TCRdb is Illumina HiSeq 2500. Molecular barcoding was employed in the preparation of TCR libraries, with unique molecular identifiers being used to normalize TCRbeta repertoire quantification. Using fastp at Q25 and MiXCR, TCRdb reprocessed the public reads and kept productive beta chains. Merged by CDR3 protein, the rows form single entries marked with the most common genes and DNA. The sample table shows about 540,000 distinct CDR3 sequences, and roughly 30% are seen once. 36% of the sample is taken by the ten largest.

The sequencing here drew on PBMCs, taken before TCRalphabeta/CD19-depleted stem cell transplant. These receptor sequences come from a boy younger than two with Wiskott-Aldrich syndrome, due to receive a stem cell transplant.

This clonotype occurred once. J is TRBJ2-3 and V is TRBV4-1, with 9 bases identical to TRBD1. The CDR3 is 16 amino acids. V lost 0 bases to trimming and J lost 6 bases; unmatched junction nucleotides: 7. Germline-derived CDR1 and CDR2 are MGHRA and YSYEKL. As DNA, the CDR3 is TGCGCCAGCAGCCAAGATGTACAGGGGGCAGCTGATACGCAGTATTTT. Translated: CASSQDVQGAADTQYF.

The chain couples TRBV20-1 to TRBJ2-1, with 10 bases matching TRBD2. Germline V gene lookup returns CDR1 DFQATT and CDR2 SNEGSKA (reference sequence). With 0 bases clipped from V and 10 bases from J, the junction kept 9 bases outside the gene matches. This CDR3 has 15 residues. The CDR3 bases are TGCAGTGCTAGAGATCGGCTAGCGGGAGCAGGAGAGCAGTTCTTC. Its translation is CSARDRLAGAGEQFF.

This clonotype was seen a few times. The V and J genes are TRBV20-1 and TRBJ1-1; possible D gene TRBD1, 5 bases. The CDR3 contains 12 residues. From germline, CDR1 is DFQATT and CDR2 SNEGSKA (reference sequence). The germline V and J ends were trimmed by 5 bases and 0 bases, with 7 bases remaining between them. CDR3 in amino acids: CSAQGVNTEAFF. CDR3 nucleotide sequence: TGCAGTGCTCAAGGGGTGAACACTGAAGCTTTCTTT.

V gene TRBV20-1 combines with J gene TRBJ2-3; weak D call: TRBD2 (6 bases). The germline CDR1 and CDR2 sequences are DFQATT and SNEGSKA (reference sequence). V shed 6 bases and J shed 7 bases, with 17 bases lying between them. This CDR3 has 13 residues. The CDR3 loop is CSAGSGSVNTQYF. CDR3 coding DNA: TGCAGTGCAGGAAGCGGGTCCGTTAATACGCAGTATTTT.

For the CDR3, the DNA is TGTGCCAGCAGTAACGCGCTCCGGGGGGAAAAACTGTTTTTT. Residues: CASSNALRGEKLFF. The V and J genes are TRBV12-3 or TRBV12-4 and TRBJ1-4; a weak D match, TRBD1 (5 bases). V lost 5 bases to trimming and J lost 8 bases, with 15 bases between them. This CDR3 has 14 amino acids.

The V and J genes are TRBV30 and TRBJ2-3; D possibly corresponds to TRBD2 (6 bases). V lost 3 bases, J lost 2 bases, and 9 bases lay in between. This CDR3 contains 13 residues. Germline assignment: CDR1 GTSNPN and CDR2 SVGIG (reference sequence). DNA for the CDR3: TGTGCCTGGAGCGGGGGACCCACAGATACGCAGTATTTT. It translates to CAWSGGPTDTQYF. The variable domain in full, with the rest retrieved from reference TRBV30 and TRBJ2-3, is SQTIHQWPATLVQPVGSPLSLECTVEGTSNPNLYWYRQAAGRGLQLLFYSVGIGQISSEVPQNLSASRPQDRQFILSSKKLLLSDSGFYLCAWSGGPTDTQYFGPGTRLTVL.

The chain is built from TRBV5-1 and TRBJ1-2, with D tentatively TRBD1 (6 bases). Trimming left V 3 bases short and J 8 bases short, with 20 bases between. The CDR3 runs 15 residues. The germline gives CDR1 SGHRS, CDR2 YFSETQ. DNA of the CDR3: TGCGCCAGCAGCTGGCAGACAGGAAACCTGGGAGGCTACACCTTC. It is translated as CASSWQTGNLGGYTF.